This T cell receptor beta chain appears in the sequencing data of a study of identical twins. Study findings and constraints: Sharing of beta out-of-frame sequences by twins showed a weaker excess.

One entry per CDR3 protein results from TCRdb running MiXCR on the 5' RACE reads. In the table there are 1.5 million to 2 million distinct CDR3 sequences, more than 30% of which are singletons. About this clonotype: Its antigen remains unknown.

CDR1 and CDR2 (germline): LGHNA, YNFKEQ. V lost 1 base to trimming and J lost 3 bases; unmatched junction nucleotides: 10. CDR3 length: 17 residues. All of the donors were Caucasians in good health. The sequence came from a newborn girl in good health. The rearrangement uses TRBV4-2 and TRBJ2-5, with 8 bases identical to TRBD1. Sequenced input: cord blood. Here the CDR3 reads CASSQGGAPGGEETQYF. The CDR3, as DNA: TGTGCCAGCAGCCAAGGAGGAGCACCAGGGGGCGAAGAGACCCAGTACTTC.